This passage covers 3 T cell receptor beta chains from one sample sequenced in a study of T cell changes during pregnancy in multiple sclerosis. Sequencing used immunoSEQ multiplex PCR; TCRdb keeps in-frame clones, though not all of them. Here the sample spans about 40,000 clones, around 94% being singletons. This specimen was CD4+ T cells from peripheral blood mononuclear cells, taken before pregnancy. The receptor set was obtained from a female donor with multiple sclerosis, enrolled in a pregnancy study.

In its sample, this clone was seen once. V and J are TRBV6-1 and TRBJ2-4, with D perhaps TRBD1 (6 bases). The CDR3 has 15 residues. Germline CDR1 reads MNHNS; CDR2 reads SASEGT. V was clipped by 6 bases and J by 3 bases, with 15 bases between them. This chain's CDR3 is CASRGSGTSKNIQYF. CDR3 DNA sequence: TGTGCCAGCAGGGGCTCCGGGACAAGCAAAAACATTCAGTACTTC.

The chain has TRBV2 and TRBJ2-3, with D maybe TRBD2 (7 bases). Germline V lookup: CDR1 SNHLY, CDR2 FYNNEI. The CDR3 extends over 16 amino acids. V was trimmed by 7 bases and J by 0 bases, leaving 17 bases between them. CDR3 coding DNA: TGTGCCAGCACCCTCCGGGGGGCTACTAGCACAGATACGCAGTATTTT. Translation gives CASTLRGATSTDTQYF.

The chain is built from TRBV27 and TRBJ2-7; 8 bases are shared with TRBD1. V was clipped by 9 bases and J by 4 bases; unmatched bases: 5. This CDR3 region has 12 residues. CDR1 MNHEY and CDR2 SMNVEV come from the germline V gene (reference sequence). The CDR3 is CASYRGVYEQYF. The CDR3 nucleotides are TGTGCCAGTTACAGGGGGGTTTACGAGCAGTACTTC.